This entry is about one T cell receptor (beta chain). No antigen is known for it. The data stem from a study of T-cell reconstitution after alpha-beta-depleted transplantation in children. Unique molecular identifiers were used in preparing the TCRbeta library. One entry per CDR3 protein, called by TCRdb with MiXCR from the PCR reads. The data hold roughly 490,000 distinct CDR3 sequences, with more than 9.5% observed a single time. Study observations and caveats: Expanded clones from the graft, numbering several hundred, reportedly supplied alpha-beta T cells about two months after transplant. T-cell numbers and diversity, one year after transplant, stemmed largely from T cells that were newly produced. Surviving recipient T cells and thymic progenitors accounted for the high day-60 TCRbeta diversity observed in some patients.

The sequences come from PBMCs, mostly from graft donor cells, collected 180 days after TCRalphabeta/CD19-depleted stem cell transplant. This clonotype originated in a female patient aged 2-9 years who had a stem cell transplant for aplastic anemia, so the T cells may come from the graft donor.

The CDR3 nucleotides read TGTGCCAGCAGTCGCAGGAATGAAAAACTGTTTTTT. Encoded protein: CASSRRNEKLFF. The rearrangement links TRBV25-1 to TRBJ1-4; D gene unclear. Per the germline V gene, CDR1 is MGHDK and CDR2 is SYGVNS. Trimming took off 5 bases at V and 5 bases at J, with 6 bases between the two ends. The CDR3 sequence is 12 residues long.